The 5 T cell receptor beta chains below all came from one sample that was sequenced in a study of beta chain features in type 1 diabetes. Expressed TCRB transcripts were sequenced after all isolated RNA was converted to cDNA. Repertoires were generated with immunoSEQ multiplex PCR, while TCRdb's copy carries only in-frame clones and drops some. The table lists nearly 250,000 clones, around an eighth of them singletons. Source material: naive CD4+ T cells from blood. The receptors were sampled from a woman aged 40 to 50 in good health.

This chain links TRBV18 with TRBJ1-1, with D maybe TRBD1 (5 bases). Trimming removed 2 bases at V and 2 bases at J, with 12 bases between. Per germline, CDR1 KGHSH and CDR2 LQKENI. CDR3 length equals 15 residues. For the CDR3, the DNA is TGTGCCAGCTCACCAAGGGGCCGAGCTAACACTGAAGCTTTCTTT. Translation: CASSPRGRANTEAFF.

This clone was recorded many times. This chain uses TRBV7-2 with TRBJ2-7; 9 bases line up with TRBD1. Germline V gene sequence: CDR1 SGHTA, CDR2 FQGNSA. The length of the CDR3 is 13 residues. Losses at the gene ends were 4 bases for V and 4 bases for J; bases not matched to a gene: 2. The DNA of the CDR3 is TGTGCCAGCAGCTGGACAGGGGTGTACGAGCAGTACTTC. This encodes CASSWTGVYEQYF.

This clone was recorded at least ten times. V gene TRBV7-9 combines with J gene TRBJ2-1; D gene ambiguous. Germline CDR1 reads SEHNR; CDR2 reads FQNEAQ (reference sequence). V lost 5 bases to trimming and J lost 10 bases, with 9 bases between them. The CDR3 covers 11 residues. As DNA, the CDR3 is TGTGCCAGCAGCCCAATTTTGGAGCAGTTCTTC. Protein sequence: CASSPILEQFF.

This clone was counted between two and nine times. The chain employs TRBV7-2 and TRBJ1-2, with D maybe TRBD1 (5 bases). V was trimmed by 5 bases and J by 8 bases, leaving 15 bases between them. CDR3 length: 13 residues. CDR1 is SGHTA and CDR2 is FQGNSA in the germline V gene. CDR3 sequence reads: CASSTQGLRGYTF. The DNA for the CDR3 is TGTGCCAGCAGCACCCAGGGTCTTCGAGGCTACACCTTC.

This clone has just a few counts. DNA of the CDR3: TGCGCCAGCAGCGCGGGACTAGCGGGTGCTTACGAGCAGTACTTC. Protein product: CASSAGLAGAYEQYF. The chain carries TRBV5-1 and TRBJ2-7, with 12 nucleotides matching TRBD2. Trimming at V came to 4 bases and at J to 4 bases, leaving 6 bases not matched to a gene. CDR1 is SGHRS, CDR2 YFSETQ, per germline. The CDR3 has 15 residues.